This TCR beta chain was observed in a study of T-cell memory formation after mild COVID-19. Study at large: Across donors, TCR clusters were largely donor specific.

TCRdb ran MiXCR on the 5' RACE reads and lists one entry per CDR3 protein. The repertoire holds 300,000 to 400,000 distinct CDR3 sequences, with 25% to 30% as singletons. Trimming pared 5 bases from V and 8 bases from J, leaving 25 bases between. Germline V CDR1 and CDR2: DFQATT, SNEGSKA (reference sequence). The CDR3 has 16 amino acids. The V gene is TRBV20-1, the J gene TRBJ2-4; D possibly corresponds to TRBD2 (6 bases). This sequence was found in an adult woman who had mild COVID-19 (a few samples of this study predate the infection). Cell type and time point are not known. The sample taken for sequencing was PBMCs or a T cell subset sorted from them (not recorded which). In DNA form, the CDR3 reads TGCAGTGCTCGGACGCCGCGACTAGAAGGCGGGGACATTCAGTACTTC. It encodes CSARTPRLEGGDIQYF.